The entry that follows covers one T cell receptor (beta chain) sequence. Original processing notes: Reference gene primer amplification in the assay estimated nucleated cell counts. Profiling relied on immunoSEQ multiplex PCR, and the TCRdb table lists in-frame clones only, not all of them. The DNA gave D and trimming, while V, J and clone size come from that table. Found here are over 70,000 clones, 75% to 90% of them singletons; the top ten hold under 6%. This sample is part of a study of blood T cell repertoires in COVID-19. Trimming removed 5 bases from V and 4 bases from J; junction bases left unmatched: 8. The CDR3 length is 16 residues. In germline, CDR1 is SEHNR, CDR2 FQNEAQ (reference sequence).

This TCR derives from an elderly man with acute or convalescent COVID-19. The sample was peripheral blood. J is TRBJ2-7 and V is TRBV7-9; TRBD2 agrees at 13 bases. CDR3 loop: CASSGRTSGRRYEQYF. In nucleotides, the CDR3 is TGTGCCAGCAGCGGACGGACTAGCGGGAGAAGGTACGAGCAGTACTTC. The full variable domain, with the rest looked up from reference TRBV7-9 and TRBJ2-7, is DTGVSQNPRHKITKRGQNVTFRCDPISEHNRLYWYRQTLGQGPEFLTYFQNEAQLEKSRLLSDRFSAERPKGSFSTLEIQRTEQGDSAMYLCASSGRTSGRRYEQYFGPGTRLTVT.